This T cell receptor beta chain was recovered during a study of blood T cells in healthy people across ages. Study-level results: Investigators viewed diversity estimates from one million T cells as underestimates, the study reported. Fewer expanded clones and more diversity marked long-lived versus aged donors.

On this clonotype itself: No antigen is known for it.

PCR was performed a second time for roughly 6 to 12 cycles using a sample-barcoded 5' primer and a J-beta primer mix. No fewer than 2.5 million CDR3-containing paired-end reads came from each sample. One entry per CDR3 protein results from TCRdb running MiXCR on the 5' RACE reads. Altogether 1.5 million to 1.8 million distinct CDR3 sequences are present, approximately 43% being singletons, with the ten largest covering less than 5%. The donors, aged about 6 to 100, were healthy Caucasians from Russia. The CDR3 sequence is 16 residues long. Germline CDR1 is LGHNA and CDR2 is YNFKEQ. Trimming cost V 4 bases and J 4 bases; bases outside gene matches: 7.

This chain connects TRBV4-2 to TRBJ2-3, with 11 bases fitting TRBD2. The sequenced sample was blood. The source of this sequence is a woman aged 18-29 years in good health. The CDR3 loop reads CASSRLLAGGADTQYF. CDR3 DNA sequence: TGTGCCAGCAGCCGCCTTCTAGCGGGAGGAGCAGATACGCAGTATTTT.